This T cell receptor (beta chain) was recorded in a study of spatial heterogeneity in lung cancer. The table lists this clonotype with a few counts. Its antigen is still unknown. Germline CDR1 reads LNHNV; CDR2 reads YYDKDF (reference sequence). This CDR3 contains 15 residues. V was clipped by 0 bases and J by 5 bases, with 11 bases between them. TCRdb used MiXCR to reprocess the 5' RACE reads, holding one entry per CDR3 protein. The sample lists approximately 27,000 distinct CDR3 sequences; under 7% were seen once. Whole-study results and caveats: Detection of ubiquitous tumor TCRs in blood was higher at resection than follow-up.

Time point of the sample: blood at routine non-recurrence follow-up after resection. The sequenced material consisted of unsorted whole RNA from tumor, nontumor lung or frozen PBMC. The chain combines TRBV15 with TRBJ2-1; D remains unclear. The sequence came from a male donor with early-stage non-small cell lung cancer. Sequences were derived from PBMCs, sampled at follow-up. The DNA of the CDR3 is TGTGCCACCAGCAGAGATCTGGAGCTACACAATGAGCAGTTCTTC. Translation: CATSRDLELHNEQFF.